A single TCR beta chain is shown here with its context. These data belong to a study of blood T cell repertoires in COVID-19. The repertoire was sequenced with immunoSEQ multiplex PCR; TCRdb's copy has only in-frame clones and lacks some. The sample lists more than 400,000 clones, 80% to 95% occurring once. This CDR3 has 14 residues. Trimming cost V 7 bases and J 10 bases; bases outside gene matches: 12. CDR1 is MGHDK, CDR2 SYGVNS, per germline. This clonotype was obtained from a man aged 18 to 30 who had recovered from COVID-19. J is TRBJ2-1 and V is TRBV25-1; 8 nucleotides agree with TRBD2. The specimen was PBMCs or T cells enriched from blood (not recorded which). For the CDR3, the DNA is TGTGCCAGCAAGGGGACTAGTGGGATCGGGGAGCAGTTCTTC. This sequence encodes CASKGTSGIGEQFF. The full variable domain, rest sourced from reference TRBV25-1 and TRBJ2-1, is EADIYQTPRYLVIGTGKKITLECSQTMGHDKMYWYQQDPGMELHLIHYSYGVNSTEKGDLSSESTVSRIRTEHFPLTLESARPSHTSQYLCASKGTSGIGEQFFGPGTRLTVL.